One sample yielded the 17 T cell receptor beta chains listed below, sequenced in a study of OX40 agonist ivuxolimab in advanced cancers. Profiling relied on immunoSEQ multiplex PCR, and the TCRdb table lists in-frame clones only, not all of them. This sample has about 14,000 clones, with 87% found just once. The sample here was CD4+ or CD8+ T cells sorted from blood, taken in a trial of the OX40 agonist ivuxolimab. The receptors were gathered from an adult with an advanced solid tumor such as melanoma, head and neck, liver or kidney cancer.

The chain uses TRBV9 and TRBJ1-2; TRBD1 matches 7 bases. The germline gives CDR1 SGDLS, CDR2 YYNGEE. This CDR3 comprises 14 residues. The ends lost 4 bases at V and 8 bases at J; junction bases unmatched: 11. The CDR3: CASSQWDSRLGYTF. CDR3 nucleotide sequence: TGTGCCAGCAGCCAGTGGGACAGCCGGTTAGGCTACACCTTC.

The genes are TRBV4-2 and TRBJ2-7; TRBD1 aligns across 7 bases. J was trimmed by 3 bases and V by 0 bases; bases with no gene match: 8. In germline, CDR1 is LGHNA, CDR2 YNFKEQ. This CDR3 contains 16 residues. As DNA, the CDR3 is TGTGCCAGCAGCCAAGATAGCACAGGGGCTTACTACGAGCAGTACTTC. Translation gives CASSQDSTGAYYEQYF.

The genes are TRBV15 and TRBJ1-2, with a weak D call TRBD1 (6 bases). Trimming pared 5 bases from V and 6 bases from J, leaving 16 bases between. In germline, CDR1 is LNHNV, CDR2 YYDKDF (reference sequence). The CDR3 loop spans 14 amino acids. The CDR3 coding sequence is TGTGCCACCAGCGAAAGCGGGGCAGGGGATGGCTACACCTTC. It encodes CATSESGAGDGYTF.

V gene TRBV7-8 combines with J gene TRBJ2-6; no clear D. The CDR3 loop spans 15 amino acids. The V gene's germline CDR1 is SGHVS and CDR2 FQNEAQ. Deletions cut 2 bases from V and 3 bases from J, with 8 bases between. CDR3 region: CASSLSSRGANVLTF. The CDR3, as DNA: TGTGCCAGCAGCTTATCGTCGCGTGGGGCCAACGTCCTGACTTTC. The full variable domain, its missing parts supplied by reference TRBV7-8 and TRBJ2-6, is GAGVSQSPRYKVAKRGQDVALRCDPISGHVSLFWYQQALGQGPEFLTYFQNEAQLDKSGLPSDRFFAERPEGSVSTLKIQRTQQEDSAVYLCASSLSSRGANVLTFGAGSRLTVL.

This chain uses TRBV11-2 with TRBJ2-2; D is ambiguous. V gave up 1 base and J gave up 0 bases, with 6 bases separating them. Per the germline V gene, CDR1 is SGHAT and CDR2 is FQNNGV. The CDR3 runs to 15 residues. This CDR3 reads CASSLALANTGELFF. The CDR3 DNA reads TGTGCCAGCAGCTTAGCGCTCGCGAACACCGGGGAGCTGTTTTTT. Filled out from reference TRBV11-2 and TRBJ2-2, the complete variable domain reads EAGVAQSPRYKIIEKRQSVAFWCNPISGHATLYWYQQILGQGPKLLIQFQNNGVVDDSQLPKDRFSAERLKGVDSTLKIQPAKLEDSAVYLCASSLALANTGELFFGEGSRLTVL.

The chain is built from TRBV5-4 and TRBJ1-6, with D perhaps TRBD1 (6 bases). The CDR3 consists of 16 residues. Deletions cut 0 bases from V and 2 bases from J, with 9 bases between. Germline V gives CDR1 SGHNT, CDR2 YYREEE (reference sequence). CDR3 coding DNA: TGTGCCAGCAGCTTGGTTGGGGGCACCTATAATTCACCCCTCCACTTT. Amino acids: CASSLVGGTYNSPLHF.

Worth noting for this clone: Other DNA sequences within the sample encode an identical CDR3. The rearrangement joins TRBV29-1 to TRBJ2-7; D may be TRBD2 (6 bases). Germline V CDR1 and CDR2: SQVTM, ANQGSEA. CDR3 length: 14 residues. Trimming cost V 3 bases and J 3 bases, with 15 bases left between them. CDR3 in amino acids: CSVDLGQGGYEQYF. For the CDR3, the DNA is TGCAGCGTTGACTTGGGGCAGGGAGGCTACGAGCAGTACTTC.

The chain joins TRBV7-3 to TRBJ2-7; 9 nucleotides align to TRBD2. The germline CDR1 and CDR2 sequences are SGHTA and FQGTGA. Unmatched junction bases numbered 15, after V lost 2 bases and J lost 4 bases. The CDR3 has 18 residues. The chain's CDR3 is CASSLLARGLAGGYEQYF. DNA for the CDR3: TGTGCCAGCAGCTTATTGGCCCGGGGACTAGCAGGCGGGTACGAGCAGTACTTC.

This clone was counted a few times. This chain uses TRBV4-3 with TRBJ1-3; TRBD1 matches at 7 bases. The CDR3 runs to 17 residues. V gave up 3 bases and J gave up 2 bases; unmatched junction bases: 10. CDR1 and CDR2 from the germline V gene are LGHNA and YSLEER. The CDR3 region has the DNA TGCGCCAGCAGCCAGCGCGTCACAGGGGAAACTGGAAACACCATATATTTT. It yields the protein CASSQRVTGETGNTIYF.

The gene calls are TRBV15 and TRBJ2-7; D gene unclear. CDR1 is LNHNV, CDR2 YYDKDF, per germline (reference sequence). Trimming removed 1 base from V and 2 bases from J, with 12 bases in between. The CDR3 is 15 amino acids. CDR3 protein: CATSRVWVSTYEQYF. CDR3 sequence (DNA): TGTGCCACCAGCAGAGTTTGGGTTTCAACCTACGAGCAGTACTTC.

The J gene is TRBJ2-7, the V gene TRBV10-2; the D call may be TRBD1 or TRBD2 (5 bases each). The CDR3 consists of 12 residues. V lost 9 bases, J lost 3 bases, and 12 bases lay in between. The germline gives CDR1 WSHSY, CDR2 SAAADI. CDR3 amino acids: CASRGESYEQYF. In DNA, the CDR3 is TGCGCCAGTAGGGGAGAGAGCTACGAGCAGTACTTC.

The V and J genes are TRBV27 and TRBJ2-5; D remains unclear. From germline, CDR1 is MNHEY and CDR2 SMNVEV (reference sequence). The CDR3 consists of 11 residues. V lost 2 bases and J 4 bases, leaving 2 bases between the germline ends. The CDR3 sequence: CASSLGETQYF. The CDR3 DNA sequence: TGTGCCAGCAGTTTAGGAGAGACCCAGTACTTC.

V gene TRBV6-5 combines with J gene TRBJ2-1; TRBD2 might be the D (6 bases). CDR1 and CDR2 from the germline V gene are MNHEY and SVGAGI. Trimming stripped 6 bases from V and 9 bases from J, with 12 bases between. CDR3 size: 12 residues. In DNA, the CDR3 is TGTGCCAGCAGCAGTAGCGGAGGTGAGCAGTTCTTC. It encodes CASSSSGGEQFF.

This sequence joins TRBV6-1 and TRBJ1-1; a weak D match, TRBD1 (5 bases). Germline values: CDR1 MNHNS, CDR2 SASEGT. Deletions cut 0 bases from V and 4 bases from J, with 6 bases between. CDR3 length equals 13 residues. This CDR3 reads CASSEAGGTEAFF. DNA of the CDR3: TGTGCCAGCAGTGAAGCGGGGGGCACTGAAGCTTTCTTT.

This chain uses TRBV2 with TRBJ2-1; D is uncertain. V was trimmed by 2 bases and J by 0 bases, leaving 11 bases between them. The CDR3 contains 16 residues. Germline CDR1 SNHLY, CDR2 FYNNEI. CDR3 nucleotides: TGTGCCAGCAGTGAATCGGAGCCTAGCTCCTACAATGAGCAGTTCTTC. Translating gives CASSESEPSSYNEQFF.

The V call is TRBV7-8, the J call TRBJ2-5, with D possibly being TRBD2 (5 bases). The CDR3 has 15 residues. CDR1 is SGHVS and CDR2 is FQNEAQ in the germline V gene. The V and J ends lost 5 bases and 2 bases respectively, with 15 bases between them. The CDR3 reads CASSPYPKRQETQYF. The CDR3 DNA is TGTGCCAGCAGCCCCTACCCTAAGCGGCAAGAGACCCAGTACTTC.

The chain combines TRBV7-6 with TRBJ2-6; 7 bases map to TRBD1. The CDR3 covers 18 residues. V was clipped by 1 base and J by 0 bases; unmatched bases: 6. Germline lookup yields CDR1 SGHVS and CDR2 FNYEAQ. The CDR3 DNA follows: TGTGCCAGCAGCTTAGGACAGGGCTCGTTCTCTGGGGCCAACGTCCTGACTTTC. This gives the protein CASSLGQGSFSGANVLTF.